This T cell receptor beta chain was found in a study of cytomegalovirus exposure and HLA in healthy donors. Overall study: Drawn from HLA-typed donors, tens of millions of unique TCRs were held in an early data release.

Healthy bone marrow donors supplied every sample. The PCR made use of 60 Vbeta and 13 Jbeta primers. The repertoire was sequenced with immunoSEQ multiplex PCR; TCRdb's copy has only in-frame clones and lacks some. Of 95,000 to 110,000 clones in the sample, 65% to 80% were seen once. A note on this clone: Its antigen is unidentified.

The CDR3 loop spans 15 amino acids. CDR1 is SGHRS and CDR2 is YFSETQ in the germline V gene. J gave up 5 bases and V 4 bases, and 10 bases lay outside the gene matches. Study-level points and caveats: The study put 150 or so TCR beta chains on its list as cytomegalovirus-associated. Excluded: some indistinguishable V segments such as TRBV6-2 and TRBV6-3.

The source of this sequence is a woman aged 18-30 years in good health and CMV-seropositive. The specimen sequenced was PBMCs. The chain uses TRBV5-1 and TRBJ2-5, with 8 nucleotides matching TRBD1. CDR3 DNA sequence: TGCGCCAGCAGCCCCGGACAGGGTGGTGACGAGACCCAGTACTTC. Protein sequence: CASSPGQGGDETQYF.